Presented here are 24 T cell receptor beta chains from one specimen sequenced in a study of blood T cells in healthy people across ages. It was with a sample-barcoded 5' primer and a J-beta primer mix that a second PCR of about 6 to 12 cycles was run. TCRdb re-called the 5' RACE reads with MiXCR, one entry per CDR3 protein. The sample has hundreds of thousands of distinct CDR3 sequences; approximately 25% are singletons. These data were likewise used in another study, on T cells of mothers and their children.

Sequencing was carried out using blood. The source is a boy aged 5-17 years in good health.

The chain is built from TRBV20-1 and TRBJ2-5; TRBD2 matches 13 bases. CDR3 length: 15 residues. CDR1 is DFQATT and CDR2 is SNEGSKA in the germline V gene (reference sequence). The junction had 5 bases not matched to a gene; V was cut back by 3 bases and J by 4 bases. The CDR3 is CSASLLAGGRETQYF. The CDR3, as DNA: TGCAGTGCTAGTTTACTAGCGGGGGGGCGAGAGACCCAGTACTTC.

The chain combines TRBV18 with TRBJ1-1, with 8 bases fitting TRBD1. Germline V gene lookup returns CDR1 KGHSH and CDR2 LQKENI. J was trimmed by 0 bases and V by 5 bases; bases with no gene match: 5. The length of the CDR3 is 15 residues. This CDR3 is CASSSNRGVNTEAFF. CDR3 sequence (DNA): TGTGCCAGCTCATCAAACAGGGGGGTGAACACTGAAGCTTTCTTT.

The chain couples TRBV29-1 to TRBJ2-5; no clear D gene. Matching the DNA end better, TRBJ2-7 makes the J call doubtful. The V gene's germline CDR1 is SQVTM and CDR2 ANQGSEA. The CDR3 extends over 12 amino acids. The CDR3 loop is CSVEGPSYEQYF. CDR3 coding DNA: TGCAGCGTTGAAGGACCAAGCTACGAGCAGTACTTC.

The chain carries TRBV5-5 and TRBJ2-3; D is perhaps TRBD1 or TRBD2 (6 bases each). The germline CDR1 and CDR2 sequences are SGHKS and YYEKEE (reference sequence). Between the trimmed V and J ends, which lost 4 bases and 2 bases, there was a span of 14 bases. The CDR3 totals 15 residues. The CDR3 nucleotides read TGTGCCAGCAGCGGGGACGGGGGCTACACAGATACGCAGTATTTT. Residues: CASSGDGGYTDTQYF.

This chain joins TRBV4-3 and TRBJ2-3, with 8 bases lining up with TRBD2. This CDR3 is 16 amino acids long. With V trimmed by 1 base and J by 1 base, 4 bases remained unmatched. Germline V gene sequence: CDR1 LGHNA, CDR2 YSLEER. CDR3 sequence (DNA): TGCGCCAGCAGCCAAGTCTCAGCGGGAGGCACAGATACGCAGTATTTT. The encoded protein is CASSQVSAGGTDTQYF.

This clonotype was recorded a few times. This chain joins TRBV4-1 and TRBJ2-1; tentatively, D is TRBD2 (5 bases). Trimming took 0 bases from V and 2 from J, leaving 8 bases between them. CDR1 and CDR2 from the germline V gene are MGHRA and YSYEKL. The CDR3 length is 15 residues. Written as DNA, the CDR3 is TGCGCCAGCAGCCAAGAAGCGGAGGCCTACAATGAGCAGTTCTTC. Its protein product is CASSQEAEAYNEQFF.

The chain uses TRBV5-6 and TRBJ2-2; the D gene could be TRBD1 or TRBD2 (6 bases each). Per the germline V gene, CDR1 is SGHDT and CDR2 is YYEEEE. There are 16 residues in the CDR3. Trimming stripped 0 bases from V and 5 bases from J, with 14 bases between. Here the CDR3 reads CASSLGVTGGTGELFF. CDR3 nucleotide sequence: TGTGCCAGCAGCTTGGGAGTGACAGGAGGGACCGGGGAGCTGTTTTTT.

This clonotype was counted only a few times. The chain joins TRBV20-1 to TRBJ2-1; 7 positions match TRBD2. Germline values: CDR1 DFQATT, CDR2 SNEGSKA (reference sequence). V lost 2 bases and J lost 6; bases outside the gene matches: 7. CDR3 size: 14 residues. CDR3 protein: CSARSSGKGNEQFF. The CDR3 region has the DNA TGCAGTGCTAGATCAAGCGGGAAAGGCAATGAGCAGTTCTTC.

This clonotype has only a few counts. The V gene is TRBV28, the J gene TRBJ2-7; a possible D gene is TRBD1 (7 bases). The CDR3 spans 16 residues. Trimming removed 5 bases at V and 6 bases at J, with 23 bases between. CDR1 and CDR2 from the germline V gene are MDHEN and SYDVKM. CDR3 nucleotide sequence: TGTGCCAGCAGTAGCCTATCGCTACAGGGGAGGCTCGAGCAGTACTTC. It yields the protein CASSSLSLQGRLEQYF.

The chain has TRBV25-1 and TRBJ2-1, with 7 bases matching TRBD2. The ends lost 3 bases at V and 8 bases at J; junction bases unmatched: 4. From germline, CDR1 is MGHDK and CDR2 SYGVNS. CDR3 length: 13 residues. The CDR3 nucleotides are TGTGCCAGCAGTGACTTGGGAGGGGATGAGCAGTTCTTC. It translates to CASSDLGGDEQFF.

This clonotype was seen at least ten times. V gene TRBV7-2 combines with J gene TRBJ1-1; D unclear. Trimming cost V 4 bases and J 0 bases, with 6 bases left between them. The CDR3 spans 13 residues. Germline values: CDR1 SGHTA, CDR2 FQGNSA. As DNA, the CDR3 is TGTGCCAGCAGCTCCAGCCTGAACACTGAAGCTTTCTTT. Translation gives CASSSSLNTEAFF. Filled out from reference TRBV7-2 and TRBJ1-1, the complete variable domain reads GAGVSQSPSNKVTEKGKDVELRCDPISGHTALYWYRQSLGQGLEFLIYFQGNSAPDKSGLPSDRFSAERTGGSVSTLTIQRTQQEDSAVYLCASSSSLNTEAFFGQGTRLTVV.

A few counts support this clonotype. This chain links TRBV6-5 with TRBJ1-4, with no clear D. The germline CDR1 and CDR2 sequences are MNHEY and SVGAGI. The CDR3 extends over 15 amino acids. With 6 bases removed from V and 0 bases from J, the gap between germline ends came to 11 bases. The CDR3 region has the DNA TGTGCCAGCAGGCTAGCGGGCGCAACTAATGAAAAACTGTTTTTT. Its translation: CASRLAGATNEKLFF.

The chain employs TRBV7-9 and TRBJ1-1; unclear D gene. Germline V gene sequence: CDR1 SEHNR, CDR2 FQNEAQ (reference sequence). The CDR3 is made up of 13 amino acids. The V end lost 5 bases, the J end lost 6 bases, and 13 bases lay between the germline ends. The CDR3 region has the DNA TGTGCCAGCAGCCCCCCTGGGTCTGCTGAAGCTTTCTTT. The encoded protein is CASSPPGSAEAFF. The whole variable domain, remainder taken from reference TRBV7-9 and TRBJ1-1, is DTGVSQNPRHKITKRGQNVTFRCDPISEHNRLYWYRQTLGQGPEFLTYFQNEAQLEKSRLLSDRFSAERPKGSFSTLEIQRTEQGDSAMYLCASSPPGSAEAFFGQGTRLTVV.

The chain uses TRBV7-9 and TRBJ1-2; no clear D. The length of the CDR3 is 15 residues. Looked up from germline, CDR1 is SEHNR and CDR2 is FQNEAQ (reference sequence). Trimming left V 1 base short and J 8 bases short, with 17 bases between. The CDR3 spells CASSLVAGSPGGYTF. Written as DNA, the CDR3 is TGTGCCAGCAGCTTAGTCGCCGGATCTCCAGGCGGCTACACCTTC.

This clonotype turned up a few times. The V gene is TRBV19, the J gene TRBJ2-5, with D maybe TRBD1 (6 bases). V was trimmed by 3 bases and J by 5 bases, leaving 16 bases between them. This CDR3 has 15 residues. Germline loops: CDR1 LNHDA, CDR2 SQIVND (reference sequence). The CDR3: CASSMSGTGQETQYF. The DNA for the CDR3 is TGTGCCAGTAGTATGTCCGGAACAGGGCAGGAGACCCAGTACTTC.

This clonotype was recorded at least ten times. V gene TRBV7-9 combines with J gene TRBJ2-1, with 9 bases aligning to TRBD2. Germline V gene data show CDR1 as SEHNR and CDR2 as FQNEAQ (reference sequence). The CDR3 is 14 amino acids. The V segment lost 11 bases and the J segment 0 bases; nucleotides outside the gene matches: 5. The CDR3 region has the DNA TGTGCCGCAGCGGGGGGAAGCTCCTACAATGAGCAGTTCTTC. Translation gives CAAAGGSSYNEQFF.

This clonotype has just a few counts. The chain uses TRBV5-6 and TRBJ1-5; TRBD1 agrees at 9 bases. This CDR3 is built from 14 residues. V was clipped by 3 bases and J by 7 bases; unmatched bases: 5. Germline loops: CDR1 SGHDT, CDR2 YYEEEE. The CDR3 DNA reads as TGTGCCAGCAGCTACGGACAGGGGAAACAGCCCCAGCATTTT. Protein product: CASSYGQGKQPQHF.

The rearrangement uses TRBV5-6 and TRBJ2-3, with 7 bases identical to TRBD1. J lost 3 bases, V lost 4 bases, and 8 bases had no gene match. The CDR3 runs to 15 residues. Germline CDR1 and CDR2: SGHDT and YYEEEE. The CDR3 bases are TGTGCCAGCAGCCCCGGGACAGCGACTACAGATACGCAGTATTTT. As protein: CASSPGTATTDTQYF.

This clonotype occurred a few times. V and J are TRBV7-6 and TRBJ2-5; 9 bases are shared with TRBD1. The J call may be mistaken, given a closer DNA end match to TRBJ2-7. CDR1 is SGHVS and CDR2 is FNYEAQ in the germline V gene. The CDR3 has 14 residues. The CDR3: CASSPGTGFYEQYF. CDR3 coding DNA: TGTGCCAGCAGTCCCGGGACAGGGTTCTACGAGCAGTACTTC.

The chain links TRBV11-2 to TRBJ1-2, with D perhaps TRBD1 (6 bases). Trimming pared 5 bases from V and 5 bases from J, leaving 18 bases between. CDR1 SGHAT and CDR2 FQNNGV come from the germline V gene. This CDR3 is built from 15 residues. CDR3 in amino acids: CASSQGGSGEYGYTF. CDR3 nucleotide sequence: TGTGCCAGCAGCCAAGGGGGAAGCGGGGAGTATGGCTACACCTTC.

The CDR3 DNA sequence: TGCGCCAGCAGCCAAGGCTTCACAGGGGTTCAGGAGACCCAGTACTTC. Translated, it gives CASSQGFTGVQETQYF. This chain uses TRBV4-3 with TRBJ2-5; 7 nucleotides agree with TRBD1. V shed 1 base and J 5 bases; nucleotides not matched to a gene: 10. CDR1 is LGHNA and CDR2 is YSLEER in the germline V gene. This CDR3 comprises 16 residues.

The CDR3 spells CSAPEGGSNYGYTF. DNA for the CDR3: TGCAGTGCTCCTGAAGGCGGATCTAACTATGGCTACACCTTC. The chain recombines TRBV20-1 with TRBJ1-2; D is unclear. V lost 5 bases and J lost 0, with 13 bases in between. Germline V CDR1 and CDR2: DFQATT, SNEGSKA (reference sequence). The CDR3 loop spans 14 amino acids.

The sample holds a few counts of this clonotype. This chain uses TRBV29-1 with TRBJ2-1, with TRBD1 matching 8 bases. V was pared by 6 bases and J by 7 bases, with 5 bases of the junction left unmatched. The CDR3 is made up of 12 amino acids. Germline V gene sequence: CDR1 SQVTM, CDR2 ANQGSEA. The CDR3 region is CSVDRVGNEQFF. DNA of the CDR3: TGCAGCGTGGACAGGGTGGGGAATGAGCAGTTCTTC.

This clonotype was counted a few times. This chain uses TRBV12-3 or TRBV12-4 with TRBJ2-5, with no clear D. V shed 6 bases and J shed 3 bases, with 8 bases lying between them. This CDR3 has 12 amino acids. The DNA for the CDR3 is TGTGCCAGCAGGCTCAGCGAAGAGACCCAGTACTTC. Its protein product is CASRLSEETQYF.